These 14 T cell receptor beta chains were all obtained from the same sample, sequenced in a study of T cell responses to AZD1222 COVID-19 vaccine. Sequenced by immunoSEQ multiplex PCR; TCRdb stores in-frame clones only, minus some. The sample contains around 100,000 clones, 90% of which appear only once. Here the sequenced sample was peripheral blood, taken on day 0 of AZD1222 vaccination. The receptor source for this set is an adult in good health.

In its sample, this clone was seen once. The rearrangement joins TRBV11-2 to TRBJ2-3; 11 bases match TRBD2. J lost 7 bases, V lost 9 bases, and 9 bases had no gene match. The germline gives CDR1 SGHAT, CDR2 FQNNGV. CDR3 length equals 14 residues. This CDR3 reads CASVEGTSGNTQYF. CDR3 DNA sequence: TGTGCCAGTGTTGAGGGGACTAGCGGCAATACGCAGTATTTT.

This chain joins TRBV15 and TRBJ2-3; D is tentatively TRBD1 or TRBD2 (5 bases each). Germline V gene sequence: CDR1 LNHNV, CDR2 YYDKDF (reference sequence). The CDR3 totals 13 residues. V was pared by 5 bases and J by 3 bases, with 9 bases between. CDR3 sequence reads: CATSPGTTDTQYF. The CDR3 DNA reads TGTGCCACCAGCCCCGGGACGACAGATACGCAGTATTTT. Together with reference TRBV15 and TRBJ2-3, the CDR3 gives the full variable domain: DAMVIQNPRYQVTQFGKPVTLSCSQTLNHNVMYWYQQKSSQAPKLLFHYYDKDFNNEADTPDNFQSRRPNTSFCFLDIRSPGLGDTAMYLCATSPGTTDTQYFGPGTRLTVL.

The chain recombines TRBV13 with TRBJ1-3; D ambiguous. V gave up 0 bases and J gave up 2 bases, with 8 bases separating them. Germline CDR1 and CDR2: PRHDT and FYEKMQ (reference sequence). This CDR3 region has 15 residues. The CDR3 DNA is TGTGCCAGCAGCTTAGGGGTTCCCCCTGGAAACACCATATATTTT. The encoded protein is CASSLGVPPGNTIYF.

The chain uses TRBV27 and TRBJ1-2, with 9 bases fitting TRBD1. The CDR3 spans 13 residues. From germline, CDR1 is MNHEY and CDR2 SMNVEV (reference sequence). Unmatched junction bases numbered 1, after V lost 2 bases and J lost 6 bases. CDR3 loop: CASSLGQGNGYTF. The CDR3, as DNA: TGTGCCAGCAGTTTAGGACAGGGGAATGGCTACACCTTC.

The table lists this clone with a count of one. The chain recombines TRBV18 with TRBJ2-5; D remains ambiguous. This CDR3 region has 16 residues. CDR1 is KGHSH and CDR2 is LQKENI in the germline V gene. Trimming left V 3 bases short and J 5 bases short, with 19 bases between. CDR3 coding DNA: TGTGCCAGCTCACCCCGCCCGGACGGAACGCGGGAGACCCAGTACTTC. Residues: CASSPRPDGTRETQYF.

CDR3 protein: CASSQGFGTQYF. CDR3 nucleotides: TGCGCCAGCAGCCAAGGATTTGGGACCCAGTACTTC. The chain combines TRBV4-1 with TRBJ2-5; D remains unclear. The V end was cut by 1 base, the J end by 7 bases, with 7 bases between. Germline V CDR1 and CDR2: MGHRA, YSYEKL. The CDR3 runs 12 residues.

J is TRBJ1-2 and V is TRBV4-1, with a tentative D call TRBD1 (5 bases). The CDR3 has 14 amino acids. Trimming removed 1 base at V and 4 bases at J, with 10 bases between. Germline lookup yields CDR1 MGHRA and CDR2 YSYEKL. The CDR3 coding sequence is TGCGCCAGCAGCCAAGCGGCGGGGGGCTATGGCTACACCTTC. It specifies CASSQAAGGYGYTF.

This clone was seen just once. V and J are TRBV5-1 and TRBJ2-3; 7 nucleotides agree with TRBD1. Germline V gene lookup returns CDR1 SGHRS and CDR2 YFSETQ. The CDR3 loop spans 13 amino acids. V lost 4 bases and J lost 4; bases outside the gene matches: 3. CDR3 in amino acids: CASSPDRADTQYF. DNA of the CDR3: TGCGCCAGCAGCCCCGACAGGGCAGATACGCAGTATTTT.

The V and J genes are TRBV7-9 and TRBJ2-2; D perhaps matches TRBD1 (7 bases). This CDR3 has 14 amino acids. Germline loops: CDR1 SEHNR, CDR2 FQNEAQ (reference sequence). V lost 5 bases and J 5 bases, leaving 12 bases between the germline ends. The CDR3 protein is CASSRAGGTGELFF. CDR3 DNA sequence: TGTGCCAGCAGCCGCGCAGGGGGGACCGGGGAGCTGTTTTTT.

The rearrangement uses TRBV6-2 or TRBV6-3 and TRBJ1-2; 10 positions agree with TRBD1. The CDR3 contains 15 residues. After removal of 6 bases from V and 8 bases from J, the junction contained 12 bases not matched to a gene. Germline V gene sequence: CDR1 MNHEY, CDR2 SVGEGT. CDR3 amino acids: CASSRSVSTGGGYTF. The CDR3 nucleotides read TGTGCCAGCAGCCGATCGGTCTCGACAGGGGGCGGCTACACCTTC.

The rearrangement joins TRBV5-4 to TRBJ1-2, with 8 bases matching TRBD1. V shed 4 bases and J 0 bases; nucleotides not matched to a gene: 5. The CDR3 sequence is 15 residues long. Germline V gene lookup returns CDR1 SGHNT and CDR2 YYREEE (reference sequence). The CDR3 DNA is TGTGCCAGCAGCCGTGGGACAGGTCCTAACTATGGCTACACCTTC. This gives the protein CASSRGTGPNYGYTF.

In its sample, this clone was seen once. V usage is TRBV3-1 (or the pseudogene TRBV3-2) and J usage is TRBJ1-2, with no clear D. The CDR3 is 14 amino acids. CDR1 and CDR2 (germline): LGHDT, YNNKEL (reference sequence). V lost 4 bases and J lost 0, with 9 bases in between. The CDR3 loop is CASSPRISNYGYTF. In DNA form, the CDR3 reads TGTGCCAGCAGCCCCAGGATATCTAACTATGGCTACACCTTC.

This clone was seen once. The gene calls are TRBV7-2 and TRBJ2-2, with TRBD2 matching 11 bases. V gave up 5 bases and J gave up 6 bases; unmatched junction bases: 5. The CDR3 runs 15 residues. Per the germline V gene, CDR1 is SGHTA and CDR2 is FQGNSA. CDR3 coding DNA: TGTGCCAGCAGCCGCTCTAGCGGGGGGCCCGGGGAGCTGTTTTTT. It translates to CASSRSSGGPGELFF. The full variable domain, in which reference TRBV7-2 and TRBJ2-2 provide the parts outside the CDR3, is GAGVSQSPSNKVTEKGKDVELRCDPISGHTALYWYRQSLGQGLEFLIYFQGNSAPDKSGLPSDRFSAERTGGSVSTLTIQRTQQEDSAVYLCASSRSSGGPGELFFGEGSRLTVL.

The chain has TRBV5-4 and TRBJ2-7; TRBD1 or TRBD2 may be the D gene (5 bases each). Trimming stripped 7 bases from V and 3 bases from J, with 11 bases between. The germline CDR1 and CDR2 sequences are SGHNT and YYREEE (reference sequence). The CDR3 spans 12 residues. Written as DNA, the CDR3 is TGTGCCAGCGGGACCACACGCTACGAGCAGTACTTC. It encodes CASGTTRYEQYF.